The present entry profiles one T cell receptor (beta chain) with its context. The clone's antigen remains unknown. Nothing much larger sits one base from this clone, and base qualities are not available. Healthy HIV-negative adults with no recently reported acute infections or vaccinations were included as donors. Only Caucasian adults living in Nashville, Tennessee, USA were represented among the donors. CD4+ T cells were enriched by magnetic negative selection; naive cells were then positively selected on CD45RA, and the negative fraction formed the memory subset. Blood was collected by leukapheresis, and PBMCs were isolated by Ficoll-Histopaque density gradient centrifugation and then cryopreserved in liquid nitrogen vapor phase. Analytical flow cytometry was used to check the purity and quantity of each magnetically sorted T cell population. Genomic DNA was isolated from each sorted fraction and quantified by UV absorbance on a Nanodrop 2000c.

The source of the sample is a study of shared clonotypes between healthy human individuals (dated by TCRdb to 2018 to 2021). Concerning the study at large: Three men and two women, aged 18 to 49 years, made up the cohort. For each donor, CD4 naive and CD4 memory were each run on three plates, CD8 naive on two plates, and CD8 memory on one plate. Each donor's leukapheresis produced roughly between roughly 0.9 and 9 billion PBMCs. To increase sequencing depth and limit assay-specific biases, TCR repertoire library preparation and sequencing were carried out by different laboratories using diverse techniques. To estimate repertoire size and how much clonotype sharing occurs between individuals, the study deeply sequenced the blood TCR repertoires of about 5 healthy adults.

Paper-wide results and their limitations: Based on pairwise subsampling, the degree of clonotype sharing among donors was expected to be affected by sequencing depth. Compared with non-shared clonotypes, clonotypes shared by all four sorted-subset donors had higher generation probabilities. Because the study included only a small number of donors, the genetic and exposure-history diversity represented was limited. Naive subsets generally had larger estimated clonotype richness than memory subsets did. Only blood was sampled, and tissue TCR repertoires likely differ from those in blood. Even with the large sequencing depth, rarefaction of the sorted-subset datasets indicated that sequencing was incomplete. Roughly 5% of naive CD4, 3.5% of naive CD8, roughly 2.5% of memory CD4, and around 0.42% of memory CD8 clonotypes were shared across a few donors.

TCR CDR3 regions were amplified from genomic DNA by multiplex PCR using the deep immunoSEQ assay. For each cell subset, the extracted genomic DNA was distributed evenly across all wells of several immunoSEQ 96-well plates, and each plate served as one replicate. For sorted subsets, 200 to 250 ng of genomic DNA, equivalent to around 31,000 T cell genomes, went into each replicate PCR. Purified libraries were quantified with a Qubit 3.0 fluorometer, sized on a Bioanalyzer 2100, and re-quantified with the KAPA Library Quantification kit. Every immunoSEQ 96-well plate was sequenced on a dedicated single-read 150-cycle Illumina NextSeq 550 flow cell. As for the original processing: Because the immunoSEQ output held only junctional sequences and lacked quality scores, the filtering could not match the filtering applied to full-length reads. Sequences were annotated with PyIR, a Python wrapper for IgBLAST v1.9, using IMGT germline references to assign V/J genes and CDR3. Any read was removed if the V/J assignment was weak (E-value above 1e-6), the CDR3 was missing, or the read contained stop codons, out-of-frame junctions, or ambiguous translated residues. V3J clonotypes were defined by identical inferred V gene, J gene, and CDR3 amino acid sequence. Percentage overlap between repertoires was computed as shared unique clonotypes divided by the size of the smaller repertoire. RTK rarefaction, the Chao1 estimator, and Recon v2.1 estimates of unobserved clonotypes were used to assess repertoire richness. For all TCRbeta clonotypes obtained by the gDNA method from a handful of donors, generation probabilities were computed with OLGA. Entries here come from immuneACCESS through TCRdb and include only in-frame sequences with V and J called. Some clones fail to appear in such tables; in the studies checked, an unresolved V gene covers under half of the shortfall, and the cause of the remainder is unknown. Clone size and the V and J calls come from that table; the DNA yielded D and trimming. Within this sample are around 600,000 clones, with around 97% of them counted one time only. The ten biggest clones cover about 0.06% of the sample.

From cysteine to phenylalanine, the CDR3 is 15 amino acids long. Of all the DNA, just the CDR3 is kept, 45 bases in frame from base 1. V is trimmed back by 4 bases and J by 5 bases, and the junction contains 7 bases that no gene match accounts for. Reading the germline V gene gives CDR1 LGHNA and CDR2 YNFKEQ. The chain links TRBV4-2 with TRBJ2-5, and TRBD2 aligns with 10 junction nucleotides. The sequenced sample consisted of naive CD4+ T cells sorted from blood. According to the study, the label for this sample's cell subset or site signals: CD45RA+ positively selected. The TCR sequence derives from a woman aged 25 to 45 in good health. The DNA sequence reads TGTGCCAGCAGCCCGAGCGGGAGGGCAAGGGAGACCCAGTACTTC. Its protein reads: CASSPSGRARETQYF.